This TCR beta chain is from a study of blood T cell repertoires in COVID-19. Across the whole study: PBMCs, B-cell-depleted T cells, or T cells provided the cDNA or gDNA that made up the material.

Assay: immunoSEQ multiplex PCR; the TCRdb copy retains only in-frame clones and omits some. This sample has 130,000 or so clones, with roughly 90% found just once. Per germline, CDR1 SQVTM and CDR2 ANQGSEA. Trimming removed 4 bases from V and 2 bases from J; junction bases left unmatched: 4. The length of the CDR3 is 13 residues. Material for sequencing was peripheral blood. The clonotype comes from a man aged 45-65 years with active or convalescent COVID-19. The V and J genes are TRBV29-1 and TRBJ2-7, with TRBD2 matching over 8 bases. This CDR3 is CSVAAGETYEQYF. The CDR3 DNA is TGCAGCGTTGCAGCGGGAGAGACCTACGAGCAGTACTTC.